This passage covers 16 T cell receptor beta chains from one sample sequenced in a study of cytomegalovirus exposure and HLA in healthy donors. Use of 60 Vbeta and 13 Jbeta primers characterized the PCR. Measured with immunoSEQ multiplex PCR; TCRdb has only the in-frame clones, and not every one. Here the sample spans fewer than 200,000 clones, around 81% being singletons. Sequencing was carried out using PBMCs. The receptors here all came from a woman in her 30s in good health and CMV-seronegative.

The J gene is TRBJ1-2, the V gene TRBV7-9; D is unresolved. The CDR3 runs to 15 residues. V shed 7 bases and J shed 0 bases, with 15 bases lying between them. CDR1 SEHNR and CDR2 FQNEAQ come from the germline V gene (reference sequence). The CDR3 reads CASNLGAGSNYGYTF. DNA of the CDR3: TGTGCCAGCAACCTGGGAGCGGGGTCTAACTATGGCTACACCTTC.

V gene TRBV19 combines with J gene TRBJ1-2; 9 bases agree with TRBD1. CDR1 and CDR2 from the germline V gene are LNHDA and SQIVND (reference sequence). Trimming took 8 bases from V and 2 from J; bases not matched to a gene: 12. CDR3 length equals 16 residues. The CDR3 nucleotides are TGTGCCAGTCGAGAATTGGGGACAGGGACGAACTATGGCTACACCTTC. The encoded protein is CASRELGTGTNYGYTF.

This rearrangement joins TRBV2 to TRBJ2-2; D is perhaps TRBD1 (6 bases). The length of the CDR3 is 15 residues. Trimming stripped 6 bases from V and 4 bases from J, with 15 bases between. CDR1 and CDR2 from the germline V gene are SNHLY and FYNNEI. DNA for the CDR3: TGTGCCAGCAGCAAGAAAGACAGGACCACCGGGGAGCTGTTTTTT. Translated, it gives CASSKKDRTTGELFF.

J is TRBJ1-2 and V is TRBV7-2, with D possibly TRBD1 on 5 matching bases. CDR1 and CDR2 (germline): SGHTA, FQGNSA. The CDR3 runs 13 residues. V dropped 2 bases and J dropped 6 bases, with 10 bases sitting between them. This CDR3 is CASSLNWGDGYTF. CDR3 DNA sequence: TGTGCCAGCAGCTTAAACTGGGGCGATGGCTACACCTTC.

The rearrangement joins TRBV28 to TRBJ1-2; D perhaps matches TRBD1 (6 bases). The CDR3 has 14 amino acids. CDR1 is MDHEN and CDR2 is SYDVKM in the germline V gene. The ends were cut back, 3 bases at V and 0 bases at J, with 8 bases in the middle. CDR3 coding DNA: TGTGCCAGCAGTTTCCAGGGGTCTAACTATGGCTACACCTTC. This translates into CASSFQGSNYGYTF.

The chain combines TRBV4-2 with TRBJ2-7; 12 bases agree with TRBD2. This CDR3 has 17 amino acids. V lost 3 bases and J lost 2; bases outside the gene matches: 8. Germline V CDR1 and CDR2: LGHNA, YNFKEQ. This chain's CDR3 is CASSQGPTSGSTYEQYF. For the CDR3, the DNA is TGTGCCAGCAGCCAGGGCCCGACTAGCGGGAGCACCTACGAGCAGTACTTC.

The rearrangement uses TRBV6-1 and TRBJ2-2, with a tentative D call TRBD2 (5 bases). Per germline, CDR1 MNHNS and CDR2 SASEGT. This CDR3 region has 13 residues. V lost 7 bases, J lost 2 bases, and 8 bases lay in between. Here the CDR3 DNA reads TGTGCCAGCACCCGGGGAAACACCGGGGAGCTGTTTTTT. This translates into CASTRGNTGELFF.

The rearrangement links TRBV5-1 to TRBJ2-5, with TRBD2 matching over 9 bases. J lost 2 bases, V lost 5 bases, and 7 bases had no gene match. The CDR3 is 15 residues long. CDR1 and CDR2 (germline): SGHRS, YFSETQ. The CDR3 DNA reads as TGCGCCAGCAGAGCCGACCTAGCGGGACAAGAGACCCAGTACTTC. Protein product: CASRADLAGQETQYF.

This clone turned up a few times. The chain carries TRBV28 and TRBJ2-1; 7 bases map to TRBD2. In germline, CDR1 is MDHEN, CDR2 SYDVKM. The CDR3 is 17 amino acids. The ends lost 2 bases at V and 0 bases at J; junction bases unmatched: 7. As DNA, the CDR3 is TGTGCCAGCAGTTTACCCGGACTAGGGAGCTCCTACAATGAGCAGTTCTTC. Translated, it gives CASSLPGLGSSYNEQFF.

This clone was seen a few times. V is TRBV28 and J is TRBJ2-7, with D perhaps TRBD1 (5 bases). Trimming removed 3 bases from V and 4 bases from J, with 13 bases in between. Germline CDR1 is MDHEN and CDR2 is SYDVKM. The CDR3 is made up of 14 amino acids. CDR3 in amino acids: CASSFVQGRYEQYF. The DNA of the CDR3 is TGTGCCAGCAGTTTTGTGCAGGGAAGGTACGAGCAGTACTTC.

A remark on this clone: Compared with germline, one end of the junction differs, possibly owing to a read error. The chain uses TRBV5-1 and TRBJ2-6; a weak D match, TRBD1 (5 bases). CDR3 length equals 15 residues. Germline V gene sequence: CDR1 SGHRS, CDR2 YFSETQ. The CDR3 reads CASSLTFSGANGLTF. In DNA, the CDR3 is TGCGCCAGCAGCCTCACTTTCTCTGGGGCCAACGGCCTGACTTTC. The full variable domain, in which reference TRBV5-1 and TRBJ2-6 provide the parts outside the CDR3, is KAGVTQTPRYLIKTRGQQVTLSCSPISGHRSVSWYQQTPGQGLQFLFEYFSETQRNKGNFPGRFSGRQFSNSRSEMNVSTLELGDSALYLCASSLTFSGANGLTFGAGSRLTVL.

This rearrangement joins TRBV2 to TRBJ1-6; perhaps TRBD1 as D (6 bases). Germline values: CDR1 SNHLY, CDR2 FYNNEI. The V gene lost 5 bases and the J gene lost 1 base, with 9 bases spanning the gap. This CDR3 is 15 amino acids long. CDR3 bases: TGTGCCAGCAGTATACAGGGTTCCTATAATTCACCCCTCCACTTT. Amino acids: CASSIQGSYNSPLHF.

The rearrangement joins TRBV25-1 to TRBJ2-4; perhaps TRBD1 as D (6 bases). Trimming shortened V by 3 bases and J by 9 bases, and 18 bases separated the two germline ends. This CDR3 is 15 amino acids long. The germline CDR1 and CDR2 sequences are MGHDK and SYGVNS. CDR3 loop: CASSDPGPQGGIQYF. CDR3 in DNA: TGTGCCAGCAGTGACCCGGGACCCCAAGGGGGCATTCAGTACTTC.

V is TRBV19 and J is TRBJ2-2, with 10 bases matching TRBD1. CDR3 size: 14 residues. J gave up 7 bases and V 9 bases, and 8 bases lay outside the gene matches. Germline V gene lookup returns CDR1 LNHDA and CDR2 SQIVND (reference sequence). The DNA for the CDR3 is TGTGCCAGCCAGGACAGGGGGTTGATCGGGGAGCTGTTTTTT. Its protein product is CASQDRGLIGELFF.

The chain is built from TRBV2 and TRBJ2-5; 8 bases are a match to TRBD2. CDR3 length: 13 residues. Per the germline V gene, CDR1 is SNHLY and CDR2 is FYNNEI. The trim removed 8 bases at V and 4 bases at J, leaving 6 bases unmatched. The CDR3 DNA reads as TGTGCCAGCGGCTTTCGGGGGGGAGAGACCCAGTACTTC. Its protein is CASGFRGGETQYF. The variable domain in full, with the rest retrieved from reference TRBV2 and TRBJ2-5, is EPEVTQTPSHQVTQMGQEVILRCVPISNHLYFYWYRQILGQKVEFLVSFYNNEISEKSEIFDDQFSVERPDGSNFTLKIRSTKLEDSAMYFCASGFRGGETQYFGPGTRLLVL.

The J gene is TRBJ2-7, the V gene TRBV7-2, with 12 bases matching TRBD2. J was trimmed by 3 bases and V by 5 bases; bases with no gene match: 5. Germline V CDR1 and CDR2: SGHTA, FQGNSA. CDR3 size: 15 residues. The CDR3, as DNA: TGTGCCAGCAGCCCCGGACTAGCGGGAAGCTACGAGCAGTACTTC. Residues: CASSPGLAGSYEQYF.